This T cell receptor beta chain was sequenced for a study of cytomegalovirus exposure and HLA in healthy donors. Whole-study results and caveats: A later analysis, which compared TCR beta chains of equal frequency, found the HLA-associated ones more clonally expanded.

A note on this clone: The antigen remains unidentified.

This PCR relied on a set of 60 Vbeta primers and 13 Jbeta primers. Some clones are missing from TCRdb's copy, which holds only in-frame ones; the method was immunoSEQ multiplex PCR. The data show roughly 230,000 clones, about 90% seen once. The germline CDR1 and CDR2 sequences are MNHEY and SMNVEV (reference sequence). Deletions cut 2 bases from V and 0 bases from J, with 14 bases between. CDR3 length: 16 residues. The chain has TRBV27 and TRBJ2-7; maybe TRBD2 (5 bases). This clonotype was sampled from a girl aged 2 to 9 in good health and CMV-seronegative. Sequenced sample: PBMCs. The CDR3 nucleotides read TGTGCCAGCAGTTTAGGTCAAGCGGTTAGCTCCTACGAGCAGTACTTC. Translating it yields CASSLGQAVSSYEQYF.